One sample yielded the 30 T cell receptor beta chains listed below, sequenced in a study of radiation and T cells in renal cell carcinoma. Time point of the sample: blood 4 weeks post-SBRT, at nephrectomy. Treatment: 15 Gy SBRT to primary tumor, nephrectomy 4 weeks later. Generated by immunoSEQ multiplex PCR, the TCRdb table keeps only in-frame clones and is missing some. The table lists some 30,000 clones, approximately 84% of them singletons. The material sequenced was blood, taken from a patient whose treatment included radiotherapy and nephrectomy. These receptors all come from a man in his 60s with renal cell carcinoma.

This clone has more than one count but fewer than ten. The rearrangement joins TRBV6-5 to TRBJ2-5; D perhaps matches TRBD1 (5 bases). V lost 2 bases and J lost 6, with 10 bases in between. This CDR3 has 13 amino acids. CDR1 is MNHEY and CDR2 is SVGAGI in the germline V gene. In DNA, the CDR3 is TGTGCCAGCAGTTACGTTGCAGGGCAGACCCAGTACTTC. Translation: CASSYVAGQTQYF.

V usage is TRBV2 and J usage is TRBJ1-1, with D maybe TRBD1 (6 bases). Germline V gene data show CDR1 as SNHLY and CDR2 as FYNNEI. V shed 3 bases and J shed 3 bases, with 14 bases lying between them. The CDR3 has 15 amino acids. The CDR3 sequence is CASSEPKQGYTEAFF. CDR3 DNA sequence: TGTGCCAGCAGTGAGCCGAAACAGGGTTACACTGAAGCTTTCTTT.

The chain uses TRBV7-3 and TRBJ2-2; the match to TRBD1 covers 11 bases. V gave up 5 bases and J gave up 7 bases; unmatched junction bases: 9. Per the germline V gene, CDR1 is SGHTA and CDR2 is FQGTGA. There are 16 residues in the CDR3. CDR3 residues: CASSADRGPLLGELFF. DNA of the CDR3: TGTGCCAGCAGCGCGGACAGGGGGCCTCTTCTCGGGGAGCTGTTTTTT. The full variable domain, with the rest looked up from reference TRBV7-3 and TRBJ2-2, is GAGVSQTPSNKVTEKGKYVELRCDPISGHTALYWYRQSLGQGPEFLIYFQGTGAADDSGLPNDRFFAVRPEGSVSTLKIQRTERGDSAVYLCASSADRGPLLGELFFGEGSRLTVL.

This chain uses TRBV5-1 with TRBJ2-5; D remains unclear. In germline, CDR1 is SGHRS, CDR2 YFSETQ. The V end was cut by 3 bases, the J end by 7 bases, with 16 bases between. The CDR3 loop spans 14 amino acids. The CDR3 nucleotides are TGCGCCAGCAGCTCCGACGGGCCGGGCCGGACCCAGTACTTC. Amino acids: CASSSDGPGRTQYF.

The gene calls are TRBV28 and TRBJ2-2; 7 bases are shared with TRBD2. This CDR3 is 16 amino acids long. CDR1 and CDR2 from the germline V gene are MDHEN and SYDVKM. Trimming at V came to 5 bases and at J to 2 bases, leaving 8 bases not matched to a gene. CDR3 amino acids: CASSKREVRNTGELFF. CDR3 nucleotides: TGTGCCAGCAGTAAACGGGAGGTACGAAACACCGGGGAGCTGTTTTTT.

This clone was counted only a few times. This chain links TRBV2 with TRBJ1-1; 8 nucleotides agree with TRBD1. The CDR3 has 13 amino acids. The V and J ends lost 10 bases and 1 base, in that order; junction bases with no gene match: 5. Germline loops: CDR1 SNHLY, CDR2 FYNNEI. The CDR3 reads CATIGQGNTEAFF. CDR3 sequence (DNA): TGTGCCACCATCGGACAGGGGAACACTGAAGCTTTCTTT. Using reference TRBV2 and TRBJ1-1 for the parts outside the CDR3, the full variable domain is EPEVTQTPSHQVTQMGQEVILRCVPISNHLYFYWYRQILGQKVEFLVSFYNNEISEKSEIFDDQFSVERPDGSNFTLKIRSTKLEDSAMYFCATIGQGNTEAFFGQGTRLTVV.

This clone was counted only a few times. CDR3 bases: TGTGCCAGCAGCTTAAGTCTGAACACTGAAGCTTTCTTT. It specifies CASSLSLNTEAFF. The rearrangement joins TRBV7-2 to TRBJ1-1; D is uncertain. The CDR3 spans 13 residues. CDR1 is SGHTA, CDR2 FQGNSA, per germline. Between the trimmed V and J ends, which lost 2 bases and 0 bases, there was a span of 4 bases.

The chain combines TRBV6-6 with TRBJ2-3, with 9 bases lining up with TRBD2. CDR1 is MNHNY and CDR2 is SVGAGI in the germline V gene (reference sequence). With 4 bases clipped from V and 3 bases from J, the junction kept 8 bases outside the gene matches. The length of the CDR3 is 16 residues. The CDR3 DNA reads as TGTGCCAGCAGTTTTGTAGCGGGAGTAGTTACAGATACGCAGTATTTT. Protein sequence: CASSFVAGVVTDTQYF.

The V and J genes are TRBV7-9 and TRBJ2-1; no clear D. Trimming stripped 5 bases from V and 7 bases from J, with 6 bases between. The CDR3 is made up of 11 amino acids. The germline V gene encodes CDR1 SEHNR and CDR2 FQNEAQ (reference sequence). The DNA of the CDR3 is TGTGCCAGCAGCCAGGTTAATGAGCAGTTCTTC. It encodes CASSQVNEQFF. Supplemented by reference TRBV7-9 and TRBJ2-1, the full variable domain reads DTGVSQNPRHKITKRGQNVTFRCDPISEHNRLYWYRQTLGQGPEFLTYFQNEAQLEKSRLLSDRFSAERPKGSFSTLEIQRTEQGDSAMYLCASSQVNEQFFGPGTRLTVL.

The CDR3 region is CASSQGYQGQHF. CDR3 DNA: TGTGCCAGCAGCCAAGGTTACCAGGGCCAGCATTTT. The chain combines TRBV16 with TRBJ1-5, with D possibly being TRBD1 (5 bases). Trimming took off 2 bases at V and 12 bases at J, with 11 bases between the two ends. This CDR3 has 12 residues. Germline values: CDR1 KGHSY, CDR2 FQNENV.

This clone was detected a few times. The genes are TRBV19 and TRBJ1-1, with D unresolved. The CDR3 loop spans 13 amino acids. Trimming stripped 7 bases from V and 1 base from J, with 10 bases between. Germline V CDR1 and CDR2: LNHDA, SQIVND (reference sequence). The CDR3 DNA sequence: TGTGCCAGTATAGGCTGGCAGAACACTGAAGCTTTCTTT. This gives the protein CASIGWQNTEAFF.

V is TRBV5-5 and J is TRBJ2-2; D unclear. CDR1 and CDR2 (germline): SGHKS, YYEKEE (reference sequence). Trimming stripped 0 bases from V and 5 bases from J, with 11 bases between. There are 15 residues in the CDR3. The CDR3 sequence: CASSLGYTQTGELFF. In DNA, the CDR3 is TGTGCCAGCAGCTTGGGTTACACTCAAACCGGGGAGCTGTTTTTT.

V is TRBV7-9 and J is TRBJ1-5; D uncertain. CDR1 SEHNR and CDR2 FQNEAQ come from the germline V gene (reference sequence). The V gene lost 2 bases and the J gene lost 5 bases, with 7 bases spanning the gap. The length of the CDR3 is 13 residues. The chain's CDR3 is CASSLSGDQPQHF. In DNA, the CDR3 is TGTGCCAGCAGCTTATCTGGAGATCAGCCCCAGCATTTT.

CDR3 coding DNA: TGTGCCAGCAGCCAGTTACGTCCCAGGACAGATACGCAGTATTTT. Encoded protein: CASSQLRPRTDTQYF. V gene TRBV4-2 combines with J gene TRBJ2-3; D unresolved. Deletions cut 3 bases from V and 3 bases from J, with 13 bases between. The CDR3 loop spans 15 amino acids. Germline V gene data show CDR1 as LGHNA and CDR2 as YNFKEQ.

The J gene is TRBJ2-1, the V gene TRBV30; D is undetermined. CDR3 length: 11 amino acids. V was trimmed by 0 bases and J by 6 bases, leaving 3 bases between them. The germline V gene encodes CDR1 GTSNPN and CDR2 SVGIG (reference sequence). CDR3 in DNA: TGTGCCTGGAGTGTGTTCAATGAGCAGTTCTTC. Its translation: CAWSVFNEQFF.

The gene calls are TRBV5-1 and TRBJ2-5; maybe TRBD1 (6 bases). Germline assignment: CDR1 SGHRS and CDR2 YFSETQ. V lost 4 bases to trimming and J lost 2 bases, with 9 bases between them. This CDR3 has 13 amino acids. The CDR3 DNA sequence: TGCGCCAGCAGCGTCGGACAGCAAGAGACCCAGTACTTC. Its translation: CASSVGQQETQYF.

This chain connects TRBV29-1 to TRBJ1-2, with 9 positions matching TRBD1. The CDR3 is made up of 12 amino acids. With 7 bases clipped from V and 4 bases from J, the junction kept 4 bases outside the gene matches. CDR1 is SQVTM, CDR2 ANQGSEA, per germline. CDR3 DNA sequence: TGCAGCGCGAAGGGACAGGGCTATGGCTACACCTTC. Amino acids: CSAKGQGYGYTF.

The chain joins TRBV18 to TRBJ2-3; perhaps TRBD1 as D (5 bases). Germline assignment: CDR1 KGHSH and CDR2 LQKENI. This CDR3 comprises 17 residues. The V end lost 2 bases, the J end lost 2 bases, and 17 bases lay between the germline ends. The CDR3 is CASSPSLATANTDTQYF. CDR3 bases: TGTGCCAGCTCACCATCCCTGGCGACAGCCAACACAGATACGCAGTATTTT.

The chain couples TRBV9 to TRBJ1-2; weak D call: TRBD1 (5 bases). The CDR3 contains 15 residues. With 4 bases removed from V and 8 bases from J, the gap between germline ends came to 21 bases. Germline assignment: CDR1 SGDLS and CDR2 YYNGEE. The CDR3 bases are TGTGCCAGCAGCTCCTGGGACGGGGCCTTTCTCGGCTACACCTTC. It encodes CASSSWDGAFLGYTF.

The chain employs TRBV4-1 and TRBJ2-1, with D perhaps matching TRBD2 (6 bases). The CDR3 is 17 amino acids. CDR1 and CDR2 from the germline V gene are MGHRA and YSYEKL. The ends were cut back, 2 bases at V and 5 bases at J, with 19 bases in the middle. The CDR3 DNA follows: TGCGCCAGCAGCCAACCCTTCATTGGGGCTAGCGACAATGAGCAGTTCTTC. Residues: CASSQPFIGASDNEQFF.

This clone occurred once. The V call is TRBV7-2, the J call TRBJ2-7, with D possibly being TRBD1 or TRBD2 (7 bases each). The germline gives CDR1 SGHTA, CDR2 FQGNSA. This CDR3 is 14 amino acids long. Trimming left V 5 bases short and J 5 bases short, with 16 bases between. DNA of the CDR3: TGTGCCAGCAGCGTCAGGGGGGGAAGGGACGAGCAGTACTTC. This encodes CASSVRGGRDEQYF.

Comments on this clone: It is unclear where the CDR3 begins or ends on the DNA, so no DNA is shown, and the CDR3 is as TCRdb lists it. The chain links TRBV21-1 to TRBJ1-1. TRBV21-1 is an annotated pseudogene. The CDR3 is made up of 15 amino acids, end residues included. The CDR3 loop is CASSKCFAGGTEAFF.

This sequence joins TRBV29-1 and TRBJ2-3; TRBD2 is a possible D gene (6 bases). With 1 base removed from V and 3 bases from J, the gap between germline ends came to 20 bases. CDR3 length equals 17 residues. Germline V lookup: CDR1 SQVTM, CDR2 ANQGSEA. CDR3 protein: CSVEVWTIRFRTDTQYF. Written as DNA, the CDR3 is TGCAGCGTTGAAGTCTGGACTATACGTTTTCGGACAGATACGCAGTATTTT.

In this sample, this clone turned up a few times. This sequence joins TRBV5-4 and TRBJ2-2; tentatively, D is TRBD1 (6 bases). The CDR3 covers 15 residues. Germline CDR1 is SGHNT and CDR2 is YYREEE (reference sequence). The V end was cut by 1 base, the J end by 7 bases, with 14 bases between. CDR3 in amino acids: CASSLPMGAGGELFF. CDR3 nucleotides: TGTGCCAGCAGCTTGCCCATGGGGGCAGGCGGGGAGCTGTTTTTT.

The CDR3 loop is CASSQVDMITYNEQFF. The CDR3, as DNA: TGCGCCAGCAGCCAAGTCGACATGATCACCTACAATGAGCAGTTCTTC. This chain connects TRBV4-1 to TRBJ2-1; D gene ambiguous. This CDR3 has 16 amino acids. V dropped 1 base and J dropped 2 bases, with 12 bases sitting between them. Per the germline V gene, CDR1 is MGHRA and CDR2 is YSYEKL.

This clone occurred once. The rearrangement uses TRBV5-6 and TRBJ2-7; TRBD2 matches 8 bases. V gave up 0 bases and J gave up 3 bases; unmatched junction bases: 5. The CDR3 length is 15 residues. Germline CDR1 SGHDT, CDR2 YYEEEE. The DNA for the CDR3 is TGTGCCAGCAGCTTGGCGGGGGGGCGAATCTACGAGCAGTACTTC. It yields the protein CASSLAGGRIYEQYF.

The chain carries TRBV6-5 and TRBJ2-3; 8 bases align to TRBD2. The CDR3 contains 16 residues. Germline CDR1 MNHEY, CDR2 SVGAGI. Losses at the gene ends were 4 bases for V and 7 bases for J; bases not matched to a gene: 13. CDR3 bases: TGTGCCAGCAGTTCAACGGGACTAGTGGGGGGGAATACGCAGTATTTT. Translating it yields CASSSTGLVGGNTQYF.

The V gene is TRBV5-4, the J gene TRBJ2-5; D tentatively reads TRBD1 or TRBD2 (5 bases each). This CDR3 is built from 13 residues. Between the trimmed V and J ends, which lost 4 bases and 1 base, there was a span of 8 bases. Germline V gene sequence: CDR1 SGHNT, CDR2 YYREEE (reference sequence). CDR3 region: CASSGGPQETQYF. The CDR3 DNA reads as TGTGCCAGCAGCGGGGGACCCCAAGAGACCCAGTACTTC.

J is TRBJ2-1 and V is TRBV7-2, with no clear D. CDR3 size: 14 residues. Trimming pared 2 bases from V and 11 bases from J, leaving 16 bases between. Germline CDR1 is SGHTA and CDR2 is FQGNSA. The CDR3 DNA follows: TGTGCCAGCAGCTTAACACACGGCCTAGACCAGCAGTTCTTC. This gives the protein CASSLTHGLDQQFF.

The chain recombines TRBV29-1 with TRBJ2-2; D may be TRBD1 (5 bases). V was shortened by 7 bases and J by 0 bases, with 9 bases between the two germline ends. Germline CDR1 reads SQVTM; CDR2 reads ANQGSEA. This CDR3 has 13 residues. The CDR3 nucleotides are TGCAGCGCAGGACATACGAACACCGGGGAGCTGTTTTTT. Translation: CSAGHTNTGELFF.